This T cell receptor beta chain is drawn from a study of response to subunit inactivated influenza vaccine. This clonotype was picked up a small number of times. Antigen unknown. Overall study findings and caveats: With each seasonal influenza vaccination, the authors suggested, few new T cells are recruited.

TCRdb itself ran the RT-PCR reads through MiXCR, one entry per CDR3 protein. The sample has about 300,000 distinct CDR3 sequences, 20% to 25% seen once. Trimming shortened V by 2 bases and J by 2 bases, and 12 bases separated the two germline ends. Germline assignment: CDR1 SGHVS and CDR2 FQNEAQ. The CDR3 sequence is 16 residues long. J is TRBJ2-2 and V is TRBV7-8; D call uncertain. The receptor was isolated from a man between 50 and 75 years old who received an inactivated influenza vaccine. Specimen: PBMCs from blood, collected less than 22 months after vaccination. The CDR3 protein is CASSLIGGPNTGELFF. The CDR3 DNA reads as TGTGCCAGCAGCTTAATCGGCGGCCCTAACACCGGGGAGCTGTTTTTT.